One sample yielded the 29 T cell receptor beta chains listed below, sequenced in a study of blood T cell repertoires in COVID-19. Here immunoSEQ multiplex PCR was the method, and the copy in TCRdb shows in-frame clones only, minus some. The data contain some 180,000 clones, 76% of them seen just once; the ten biggest clones take up roughly 7.8%. Specimen: peripheral blood. The receptors come from a woman aged 50 to 60 with active or convalescent COVID-19.

The CDR3 sequence: CASSFGTDLNQPQHF. The DNA for the CDR3 is TGTGCCAGCAGCTTTGGGACAGACCTCAATCAGCCCCAGCATTTT. The rearrangement uses TRBV7-8 and TRBJ1-5; TRBD1 matches at 7 bases. This CDR3 has 15 residues. The V segment lost 3 bases and the J segment 3 bases; nucleotides outside the gene matches: 5. CDR1 and CDR2 from the germline V gene are SGHVS and FQNEAQ. Using reference TRBV7-8 and TRBJ1-5 for the parts outside the CDR3, the full variable domain is GAGVSQSPRYKVAKRGQDVALRCDPISGHVSLFWYQQALGQGPEFLTYFQNEAQLDKSGLPSDRFFAERPEGSVSTLKIQRTQQEDSAVYLCASSFGTDLNQPQHFGDGTRLSIL.

The rearrangement links TRBV19 to TRBJ1-1; TRBD1 aligns across 7 bases. Trimming cost V 9 bases and J 2 bases; bases outside gene matches: 9. Germline V gene sequence: CDR1 LNHDA, CDR2 SQIVND (reference sequence). The CDR3 has 14 amino acids. DNA for the CDR3: TGTGCCAGAAGAACGGGACAGCCTAACACTGAAGCTTTCTTT. The encoded protein is CARRTGQPNTEAFF.

The CDR3 region is CSASAGRAYNEQFF. CDR3 sequence (DNA): TGCAGCGCCTCGGCAGGGAGGGCCTACAATGAGCAGTTCTTC. The chain uses TRBV29-1 and TRBJ2-1; 7 bases agree with TRBD2. CDR3 size: 14 residues. J was trimmed by 2 bases and V by 7 bases; bases with no gene match: 8. Looked up from germline, CDR1 is SQVTM and CDR2 is ANQGSEA.

This clone occurred a few times. This rearrangement joins TRBV30 to TRBJ1-3, with D possibly TRBD1 on 5 matching bases. Germline V CDR1 and CDR2: GTSNPN, SVGIG (reference sequence). V lost 2 bases and J 2 bases, leaving 16 bases between the germline ends. The CDR3 spans 16 residues. The CDR3 spells CAWSPLWGSTGNTIYF. The CDR3 DNA follows: TGTGCCTGGAGTCCCTTATGGGGCAGTACTGGAAACACCATATATTTT.

The chain is built from TRBV3-1 (or the pseudogene TRBV3-2) and TRBJ2-1; D might be TRBD2 (6 bases). The germline V gene has CDR1 LGHDT and CDR2 YNNKEL (reference sequence). The CDR3 covers 16 residues. V was clipped by 4 bases and J by 5 bases, with 18 bases between them. The CDR3 nucleotides read TGTGCCAGCAGCCCGCGACTAGTGCGAAGTCACAATGAGCAGTTCTTC. Protein sequence: CASSPRLVRSHNEQFF.

This clone was detected only a few times. The chain combines TRBV5-1 with TRBJ2-3; 7 nucleotides align to TRBD2. With 3 bases clipped from V and 5 bases from J, the junction kept 6 bases outside the gene matches. CDR1 and CDR2 from the germline V gene are SGHRS and YFSETQ. This CDR3 has 14 amino acids. The CDR3 sequence: CASSSGLEEDTQYF. As DNA, the CDR3 is TGCGCCAGCAGCTCCGGACTAGAGGAAGATACGCAGTATTTT.

This rearrangement joins TRBV6-5 to TRBJ2-5; TRBD2 aligns across 9 bases. CDR3 length equals 15 residues. Germline CDR1 reads MNHEY; CDR2 reads SVGAGI. Unmatched junction bases numbered 15, after V lost 6 bases and J lost 10 bases. Here the CDR3 DNA reads TGTGCCAGCAGATTAGAGGCGGGAGGGCCTATAAACCAGTACTTC. Translating it yields CASRLEAGGPINQYF.

There are a few counts of this clone. V and J are TRBV4-3 and TRBJ2-1; 12 bases map to TRBD2. Germline assignment: CDR1 LGHNA and CDR2 YSLEER. This CDR3 is 17 amino acids long. The V and J ends lost 4 bases and 3 bases, in that order; junction bases with no gene match: 7. The CDR3 sequence is CASSLRLAGDGYNEQFF. The CDR3 DNA reads as TGCGCCAGCAGCCTCCGACTAGCGGGAGATGGCTACAATGAGCAGTTCTTC.

This clone appeared a single time. The V and J genes are TRBV19 and TRBJ1-5; D may be TRBD1 (6 bases). Trimming cost V 9 bases and J 0 bases, with 18 bases left between them. CDR1 and CDR2 (germline): LNHDA, SQIVND (reference sequence). The CDR3 sequence is 16 residues long. CDR3 bases: TGTGCCAGCCTGGCGGGGGGCCTCTATAGCAATCAGCCCCAGCATTTT. It is translated as CASLAGGLYSNQPQHF.

The rearrangement uses TRBV9 and TRBJ2-1, with 12 bases matching TRBD2. V was clipped by 0 bases and J by 10 bases; unmatched bases: 2. CDR3 length equals 14 residues. Germline-derived CDR1 and CDR2 are SGDLS and YYNGEE. The CDR3 DNA follows: TGTGCCAGCAGCGTAGATACTAGCGGGAGGGAGCAGTTCTTC. This translates into CASSVDTSGREQFF.

This clone was seen only a few times. The chain is built from TRBV4-3 and TRBJ1-5; a possible D gene is TRBD1 (5 bases). The germline V and J ends were trimmed by 1 base and 3 bases, with 10 bases remaining between them. The CDR3 covers 15 residues. Looked up from germline, CDR1 is LGHNA and CDR2 is YSLEER. The CDR3 here is CASSQGADNNQPQHF. CDR3 DNA sequence: TGCGCCAGCAGCCAAGGCGCGGACAACAATCAGCCCCAGCATTTT.

The V call is TRBV7-9, the J call TRBJ1-6; tentative D call: TRBD1 (5 bases). The CDR3 sequence is 16 residues long. Germline CDR1 is SEHNR and CDR2 is FQNEAQ (reference sequence). The V gene lost 4 bases and the J gene lost 7 bases, with 17 bases spanning the gap. CDR3 nucleotide sequence: TGTGCCAGCAGCTCCAGGAGCTCGGGGGGGAATTCACCCCTCCACTTT. This translates into CASSSRSSGGNSPLHF.

The chain combines TRBV4-3 with TRBJ2-7; 9 nucleotides line up with TRBD1. Germline V gives CDR1 LGHNA, CDR2 YSLEER. J lost 6 bases, V lost 0 bases, and 6 bases had no gene match. This CDR3 spans 15 amino acids. DNA of the CDR3: TGCGCCAGCAGCCAAGATACGGGACAGGGCTCCGAGCAGTACTTC. It translates to CASSQDTGQGSEQYF.

This sequence joins TRBV19 and TRBJ1-1; the match to TRBD1 covers 8 bases. This CDR3 comprises 13 residues. After removal of 3 bases from V and 3 bases from J, the junction contained 0 bases not matched to a gene. Germline CDR1 reads LNHDA; CDR2 reads SQIVND (reference sequence). The CDR3 DNA follows: TGTGCCAGTAGTATGGACAGGGACACTGAAGCTTTCTTT. It specifies CASSMDRDTEAFF. Together with reference TRBV19 and TRBJ1-1, the CDR3 gives the full variable domain: DGGITQSPKYLFRKEGQNVTLSCEQNLNHDAMYWYRQDPGQGLRLIYYSQIVNDFQKGDIAEGYSVSREKKESFPLTVTSAQKNPTAFYLCASSMDRDTEAFFGQGTRLTVV.

The CDR3 spells CASSLGQPYNEQFF. The DNA of the CDR3 is TGTGCCAGCAGCCTGGGACAGCCCTACAATGAGCAGTTCTTC. The V and J genes are TRBV27 and TRBJ2-1; TRBD1 matches 7 bases. CDR3 size: 14 residues. Trimming removed 6 bases from V and 2 bases from J; junction bases left unmatched: 4. Germline assignment: CDR1 MNHEY and CDR2 SMNVEV (reference sequence).

The chain uses TRBV9 and TRBJ1-1; 11 bases agree with TRBD1. The germline V gene has CDR1 SGDLS and CDR2 YYNGEE. This CDR3 is built from 15 residues. Germline trimming cut 4 bases from V and 7 bases from J; bases unmatched to any gene: 9. The CDR3 protein is CASSPQGQGASEAFF. CDR3 DNA: TGTGCCAGCAGCCCCCAAGGACAGGGGGCGAGTGAAGCTTTCTTT.

J is TRBJ1-5 and V is TRBV6-6; the D gene is possibly TRBD1 (6 bases). V was trimmed by 4 bases and J by 6 bases, leaving 19 bases between them. CDR1 is MNHNY, CDR2 SVGAGI, per germline (reference sequence). CDR3 length equals 16 residues. The CDR3 protein is CASSSKGPGEGQPQHF. The CDR3, as DNA: TGTGCCAGCAGTTCCAAAGGTCCAGGGGAGGGTCAGCCCCAGCATTTT.

The table lists this clone with a count of one. The chain is built from TRBV3-1 (or the pseudogene TRBV3-2) and TRBJ1-2; 9 bases are a match to TRBD1. The germline gives CDR1 LGHDT, CDR2 YNNKEL (reference sequence). The CDR3 covers 13 residues. The V and J ends lost 2 bases and 8 bases, in that order; junction bases with no gene match: 3. CDR3 sequence: CASSQLDRGGYTF. CDR3 coding DNA: TGTGCCAGCAGCCAATTAGACAGGGGGGGCTACACCTTC.

The chain recombines TRBV27 with TRBJ1-4; D is perhaps TRBD1 (5 bases). The CDR3 is 15 residues long. V lost 5 bases to trimming and J lost 3 bases, with 13 bases between them. CDR1 and CDR2 from the germline V gene are MNHEY and SMNVEV (reference sequence). CDR3 residues: CASSRLRGANEKLFF. Written as DNA, the CDR3 is TGTGCCAGCAGTCGGTTACGGGGGGCTAATGAAAAACTGTTTTTT.

The count of this clone is one. The chain couples TRBV19 to TRBJ1-1; TRBD1 is a possible D gene (5 bases). The CDR3 totals 15 residues. With 8 bases removed from V and 0 bases from J, the gap between germline ends came to 16 bases. Germline V gene lookup returns CDR1 LNHDA and CDR2 SQIVND (reference sequence). CDR3 in amino acids: CASSRGRDMNTEAFF. The CDR3 DNA reads as TGTGCCAGTTCAAGGGGTAGAGACATGAACACTGAAGCTTTCTTT.

J is TRBJ1-1 and V is TRBV5-4; D not resolved. The CDR3 has 16 residues. V was cut by 4 bases and J by 0 bases, with 16 bases left in between. Germline values: CDR1 SGHNT, CDR2 YYREEE (reference sequence). The CDR3 nucleotides are TGTGCCAGCAGCCGAGAGGGTACAAGGATGAACACTGAAGCTTTCTTT. Protein: CASSREGTRMNTEAFF.

The chain couples TRBV4-3 to TRBJ2-2; 9 positions agree with TRBD1. This CDR3 region has 16 residues. The V gene end was trimmed by 5 bases and the J gene end by 4 bases; junction bases not matched to a gene: 8. CDR1 and CDR2 from the germline V gene are LGHNA and YSLEER. The CDR3 DNA reads TGCGCCAGCAGCGGCGGGGACAGGGTGAGCACCGGGGAGCTGTTTTTT. As protein: CASSGGDRVSTGELFF.

V is TRBV2 and J is TRBJ1-2; D call uncertain. V was shortened by 7 bases and J by 4 bases, with 13 bases between the two germline ends. This CDR3 has 13 amino acids. The V gene's germline CDR1 is SNHLY and CDR2 FYNNEI. CDR3 region: CASKASGSYGYTF. CDR3 DNA sequence: TGTGCCAGCAAAGCTTCGGGGTCCTATGGCTACACCTTC.

The gene calls are TRBV3-1 (or the pseudogene TRBV3-2) and TRBJ2-7; D perhaps matches TRBD2 (7 bases). The CDR3 is 16 residues long. In germline, CDR1 is LGHDT, CDR2 YNNKEL (reference sequence). V lost 4 bases and J lost 4, with 20 bases in between. The CDR3 DNA reads TGTGCCAGCAGCCCAAGAAATCTCAAGGGGGGGTACGAGCAGTACTTC. Encoded protein: CASSPRNLKGGYEQYF.

The chain couples TRBV7-9 to TRBJ2-3; D not certain. Germline CDR1 SEHNR, CDR2 FQNEAQ (reference sequence). This CDR3 contains 12 residues. Trimming cost V 5 bases and J 5 bases, with 8 bases left between them. The CDR3 DNA reads TGTGCCAGCAGCCCCACCGGAGATACGCAGTATTTT. As protein: CASSPTGDTQYF. Full variable domain (outside the CDR3, taken from reference TRBV7-9 and TRBJ2-3): DTGVSQNPRHKITKRGQNVTFRCDPISEHNRLYWYRQTLGQGPEFLTYFQNEAQLEKSRLLSDRFSAERPKGSFSTLEIQRTEQGDSAMYLCASSPTGDTQYFGPGTRLTVL.

This clone was recorded a few times. The V and J genes are TRBV21-1 and TRBJ2-5; TRBD2 is taken as the D call from the table, unchecked against the DNA. TRBV21-1 is reported as a pseudogene. This CDR3 contains 15 residues. CDR3 in DNA: TGTGCCAGCAGCAAAGTGCGGGGTATCCAAGAGACCCAGTACTTC. Translation gives CASSKVRGIQETQYF.

The chain has TRBV28 and TRBJ2-5; TRBD2 aligns across 11 bases. V lost 6 bases and J lost 5; bases outside the gene matches: 8. Germline loops: CDR1 MDHEN, CDR2 SYDVKM. The CDR3 sequence is 15 residues long. The CDR3, as DNA: TGTGCCAGCAGCCGCCTGACTAGCGGGATGGAGACCCAGTACTTC. Translated, it gives CASSRLTSGMETQYF.

This clone was counted a few times. V usage is TRBV28 and J usage is TRBJ1-2; no firm D call. Trimming removed 4 bases at V and 2 bases at J, with 11 bases between. Germline V lookup: CDR1 MDHEN, CDR2 SYDVKM. The CDR3 spans 14 residues. Written as DNA, the CDR3 is TGTGCCAGCAGTTCCCCCTATCGAAACTATGGCTACACCTTC. Amino acids: CASSSPYRNYGYTF.

The rearrangement joins TRBV2 to TRBJ2-1, with 12 bases aligning to TRBD1. The ends lost 10 bases at V and 10 bases at J; junction bases unmatched: 29. CDR1 is SNHLY and CDR2 is FYNNEI in the germline V gene. The CDR3 extends over 20 amino acids. CDR3 region: CAIGIRTGTGGSLAGPEQFF. For the CDR3, the DNA is TGTGCCATAGGTATACGAACCGGGACAGGGGGCTCCTTAGCGGGACCGGAGCAGTTCTTC.